This T cell receptor (beta chain) appears in the sequencing data of a study of blood T cell repertoires in COVID-19. Study summary: Samples representing acute and convalescent COVID-19 were sourced from the United States, Italy and Spain. Nucleic acid was either cDNA or gDNA, and it came from T cells, B-cell-depleted T cells, or PBMCs.

Original processing methods: Amplifying reference gene primers gave estimates of nucleated cell counts. Produced via immunoSEQ multiplex PCR; TCRdb's table is partial and in-frame only. That table furnishes V, J and clone size, whereas the DNA furnished D and trimming. The sample holds around 200,000 clones, roughly 85% seen once. This CDR3 comprises 14 residues. Looked up from germline, CDR1 is SGHVS and CDR2 is FQNEAQ. J gave up 8 bases and V 5 bases, and 9 bases lay outside the gene matches. Sequenced sample: peripheral blood. The genes are TRBV7-8 and TRBJ1-2; 9 positions agree with TRBD1. The TCR comes from a woman aged 40-49 years with active or convalescent COVID-19. CDR3 DNA: TGTGCCAGCAGCCGAGACAGGGGGGTCCGGGGCTACACCTTC. Its protein is CASSRDRGVRGYTF. Filled out from reference TRBV7-8 and TRBJ1-2, the complete variable domain reads GAGVSQSPRYKVAKRGQDVALRCDPISGHVSLFWYQQALGQGPEFLTYFQNEAQLDKSGLPSDRFFAERPEGSVSTLKIQRTQQEDSAVYLCASSRDRGVRGYTFGSGTRLTVV.